This T cell receptor (beta chain) was sequenced in a study of T cells in Graves' hyperthyroidism and ophthalmopathy. CDR3 length: 15 amino acids. Trimming at V came to 5 bases and at J to 1 base, leaving 4 bases not matched to a gene. CDR1 and CDR2 from the germline V gene are SGHTA and FQGNSA. In its sample, this clonotype was seen many times. Using RNA transcripts as the source, TCR beta CDR3 regions were amplified. A set of HTBI primers served as the primers for a first-round RT-PCR of the TCR CDR3. MiXCR was run by TCRdb on the multiplex PCR reads, yielding one entry per CDR3 protein. The sample lists some 700,000 distinct CDR3 sequences, around 16% seen once, with roughly 15% in the top ten. Patients between 18 and 65 years old had hyperthyroidism, newly diagnosed and lasting under 2 months. Investigators excluded patients with uncontrolled infection, other autoimmune disease, pregnancy or lactation. Diagnoses were made from clinical symptoms, serum measures (thyroxine and TRAb), thyroid ultrasound and orbital computed tomography.

V usage is TRBV7-2 and J usage is TRBJ2-3; the match to TRBD2 covers 9 bases. The receptor's source is a man between 45 and 60 years old with Graves' hyperthyroidism. The sample comprised blood. CDR3: CASSETSGRTDTQYF. CDR3 in DNA: TGTGCCAGCAGCGAAACTAGCGGGCGCACAGATACGCAGTATTTT.